The 30 T cell receptor beta chains below were found in one sample sequenced in a study of post-analysis software for immune sequencing data. Regarding the study as a whole: Roughly five TRBV segments were more frequent in patients than controls; TRBV5-6, TRBV5-1 and TRBV20-1 belonged to this group.

Prepared libraries of TCR beta cDNA carried unique molecular identifiers. MiXCR, run by TCRdb on the PCR reads, gives a single entry per CDR3 protein. Among a few hundred thousand distinct CDR3 sequences listed, 30% to 45% were seen once. For these receptors, no antigen is known. The specimen was blood. The receptors were gathered from a girl aged 5-17 years with multiple sclerosis.

This clonotype was seen at least ten times. The V call is TRBV27, the J call TRBJ2-1, with 7 bases fitting TRBD1. V was clipped by 5 bases and J by 4 bases; unmatched bases: 8. The CDR3 consists of 15 residues. In germline, CDR1 is MNHEY, CDR2 SMNVEV (reference sequence). The CDR3 DNA follows: TGTGCCAGCAGTGCCACAGGGGTTTATTACAATGAGCAGTTCTTC. Its protein product is CASSATGVYYNEQFF.

The chain combines TRBV20-1 with TRBJ1-4, with no clear D. V was cut by 4 bases and J by 3 bases, with 15 bases left in between. The CDR3 consists of 15 residues. Germline CDR1 DFQATT, CDR2 SNEGSKA (reference sequence). CDR3: CSAILDQLSNEKLFF. In nucleotides, the CDR3 is TGCAGTGCTATTCTAGACCAACTTTCTAATGAAAAACTGTTTTTT.

This clonotype came up a few times. A much larger clone differs by one base, so this may be a read error. This rearrangement joins TRBV6-5 to TRBJ2-7; 7 nucleotides align to TRBD1. There are 13 residues in the CDR3. CDR1 and CDR2 from the germline V gene are MNHEY and SVGAGI. The CDR3 is CTSRDRVSYEQYF. CDR3 coding DNA: TGTACCAGCAGAGACAGGGTCTCCTACGAGCAGTACTTC.

V usage is TRBV3-1 and J usage is TRBJ1-2; D ambiguous. The germline V gene encodes CDR1 LGHDT and CDR2 YNNKEL (reference sequence). The CDR3 consists of 17 residues. Trimming shortened V by 1 base and J by 3 bases, and 18 bases separated the two germline ends. CDR3 amino acids: CASSQAPGSGGDYGYTF. DNA for the CDR3: TGTGCCAGCAGCCAAGCCCCGGGGAGTGGCGGGGACTATGGCTACACCTTC.

The gene calls are TRBV6-6 and TRBJ1-1; perhaps TRBD1 as D (5 bases). CDR3 length: 15 residues. Trimming pared 2 bases from V and 6 bases from J, leaving 16 bases between. CDR1 MNHNY and CDR2 SVGAGI come from the germline V gene (reference sequence). The CDR3 DNA sequence: TGTGCCAGCAGTTACGGGGGGGGGAATCGTGCTGAAGCTTTCTTT. It is translated as CASSYGGGNRAEAFF.

The J gene is TRBJ2-1, the V gene TRBV15; 10 positions agree with TRBD1. CDR1 LNHNV and CDR2 YYDKDF come from the germline V gene (reference sequence). The J segment lost 11 bases and the V segment lost 5 bases, leaving 12 bases of the junction unmatched. The CDR3 is 15 residues long. DNA for the CDR3: TGTGCCACCAGCCCCGGGACAGGGGAGGACGGTAAGCAGTTCTTC. Encoded protein: CATSPGTGEDGKQFF. Complete variable domain (other parts from reference TRBV15 and TRBJ2-1): DAMVIQNPRYQVTQFGKPVTLSCSQTLNHNVMYWYQQKSSQAPKLLFHYYDKDFNNEADTPDNFQSRRPNTSFCFLDIRSPGLGDTAMYLCATSPGTGEDGKQFFGPGTRLTVL.

V is TRBV28 and J is TRBJ2-5; 14 nucleotides agree with TRBD2. The germline CDR1 and CDR2 sequences are MDHEN and SYDVKM. The CDR3 has 18 amino acids. The trim removed 5 bases at V and 5 bases at J, leaving 13 bases unmatched. The CDR3 nucleotides read TGTGCCAGCAGTCAAAGGACTAGCGGGAGGATCGGGACGGAGACCCAGTACTTC. Translating it yields CASSQRTSGRIGTETQYF.

The J gene is TRBJ2-1, the V gene TRBV12-3 or TRBV12-4; D possibly matches TRBD1 or TRBD2 (5 bases each). V lost 7 bases and J lost 4, with 17 bases in between. The length of the CDR3 is 15 residues. CDR3 coding DNA: TGTGCCAGCAAACTCCGGGACGGCGGATACAATGAGCAGTTCTTC. This sequence encodes CASKLRDGGYNEQFF.

This chain uses TRBV2 with TRBJ2-1, with 11 bases matching TRBD2. V was pared by 0 bases and J by 7 bases, with 8 bases of the junction left unmatched. The germline gives CDR1 SNHLY, CDR2 FYNNEI. This CDR3 has 17 residues. Written as DNA, the CDR3 is TGTGCCAGCAGTGAAGCGCGGGTAGCGGGGGGGGGTAATGAGCAGTTCTTC. This sequence encodes CASSEARVAGGGNEQFF. Variable domain in full (rest from reference TRBV2 and TRBJ2-1): EPEVTQTPSHQVTQMGQEVILRCVPISNHLYFYWYRQILGQKVEFLVSFYNNEISEKSEIFDDQFSVERPDGSNFTLKIRSTKLEDSAMYFCASSEARVAGGGNEQFFGPGTRLTVL.

This clonotype has just a few counts. The rearrangement joins TRBV12-3 or TRBV12-4 to TRBJ1-1; D call uncertain. Deletions cut 6 bases from V and 7 bases from J, with 12 bases between. The length of the CDR3 is 12 residues. The CDR3 spells CASSPEILEAFF. In nucleotides, the CDR3 is TGTGCCAGCAGCCCTGAGATCCTTGAAGCTTTCTTT.

J is TRBJ2-3 and V is TRBV7-6; either TRBD1 or TRBD2 may fit D (5 bases each). V lost 5 bases, J lost 3 bases, and 12 bases lay in between. Germline CDR1 is SGHVS and CDR2 is FNYEAQ. This CDR3 is 14 amino acids long. The CDR3 region is CASSPLGPTDTQYF. For the CDR3, the DNA is TGTGCCAGCAGCCCCCTGGGACCAACAGATACGCAGTATTTT.

At least ten counts were recorded for this clonotype. The chain is built from TRBV20-1 and TRBJ1-1, with D perhaps TRBD1 (5 bases). With 5 bases removed from V and 4 bases from J, the gap between germline ends came to 17 bases. This CDR3 is built from 14 residues. Per the germline V gene, CDR1 is DFQATT and CDR2 is SNEGSKA (reference sequence). This CDR3 reads CSASPGPVFTEAFF. CDR3 nucleotide sequence: TGCAGTGCTTCTCCGGGACCGGTGTTCACTGAAGCTTTCTTT.

This clonotype was picked up a small number of times. This rearrangement joins TRBV2 to TRBJ2-7; TRBD2 matches at 8 bases. The junction had 5 bases not matched to a gene; V was cut back by 3 bases and J by 1 base. Germline CDR1 is SNHLY and CDR2 is FYNNEI. CDR3 length: 15 amino acids. The CDR3 bases are TGTGCCAGCAGTGACTGGCGGGGGGAGTCCTACGAGCAGTACTTC. Translated, it gives CASSDWRGESYEQYF. Looking up the rest from reference TRBV2 and TRBJ2-7 gives the full variable domain: EPEVTQTPSHQVTQMGQEVILRCVPISNHLYFYWYRQILGQKVEFLVSFYNNEISEKSEIFDDQFSVERPDGSNFTLKIRSTKLEDSAMYFCASSDWRGESYEQYFGPGTRLTVT.

The chain links TRBV2 to TRBJ2-3; D call uncertain. The V end was cut by 6 bases, the J end by 14 bases, with 12 bases between. CDR1 SNHLY and CDR2 FYNNEI come from the germline V gene. The CDR3 contains 10 residues. In nucleotides, the CDR3 is TGTGCCAGCAGCTCTGGACGGCTGTATTTT. Protein sequence: CASSSGRLYF.

V usage is TRBV6-4 and J usage is TRBJ2-1; 12 positions match TRBD2. The germline gives CDR1 MRHNA, CDR2 SNTAGT. Losses at the gene ends were 4 bases for V and 10 bases for J; bases not matched to a gene: 2. The CDR3 spans 13 residues. The CDR3 here is CASSGTSGKEQFF. The CDR3 DNA is TGTGCCAGCAGTGGGACTAGCGGGAAGGAGCAGTTCTTC.

This clonotype was found a few times. The rearrangement links TRBV4-1 to TRBJ2-3, with D perhaps matching TRBD2 (6 bases). Germline assignment: CDR1 MGHRA and CDR2 YSYEKL. CDR3 length: 17 amino acids. The V end was cut by 1 base, the J end by 4 bases, with 18 bases between. CDR3 sequence (DNA): TGCGCCAGCAGCCAAGGGAAGGGAGCGGGCGGTCCAGATACGCAGTATTTT. Translating gives CASSQGKGAGGPDTQYF.

The table lists this clonotype with many counts. The chain is built from TRBV6-6 and TRBJ2-1; possible D gene TRBD2, 5 bases. There are 14 residues in the CDR3. From germline, CDR1 is MNHNY and CDR2 SVGAGI (reference sequence). Trimming cost V 0 bases and J 10 bases, with 13 bases left between them. The CDR3 protein is CASSYSKAGGEQFF. As DNA, the CDR3 is TGTGCCAGCAGTTACTCAAAGGCCGGCGGGGAGCAGTTCTTC.

The V and J genes are TRBV5-4 and TRBJ2-1; 8 nucleotides match TRBD2. The ends lost 4 bases at V and 5 bases at J; junction bases unmatched: 8. The CDR3 has 15 amino acids. CDR1 and CDR2 from the germline V gene are SGHNT and YYREEE (reference sequence). The CDR3 region is CASSPAGVRDNEQFF. The CDR3 nucleotides are TGTGCCAGCAGCCCAGCGGGGGTCCGAGACAATGAGCAGTTCTTC. Complete variable domain (other parts from reference TRBV5-4 and TRBJ2-1): ETGVTQSPTHLIKTRGQQVTLRCSSQSGHNTVSWYQQALGQGPQFIFQYYREEENGRGNFPPRFSGLQFPNYSSELNVNALELDDSALYLCASSPAGVRDNEQFFGPGTRLTVL.

This clonotype was found many times. This chain links TRBV12-3 or TRBV12-4 with TRBJ1-2; D perhaps matches TRBD1 (5 bases). The V and J ends lost 5 bases and 4 bases respectively, with 17 bases between them. The CDR3 runs to 15 residues. CDR3: CASSPTTGGIYGYTF. As DNA, the CDR3 is TGTGCCAGCAGTCCAACTACAGGTGGGATCTATGGCTACACCTTC.

V gene TRBV7-9 combines with J gene TRBJ2-5; 7 positions agree with TRBD2. CDR1 is SEHNR and CDR2 is FQNEAQ in the germline V gene (reference sequence). The CDR3 consists of 16 residues. Germline trimming cut 4 bases from V and 3 bases from J; bases unmatched to any gene: 11. CDR3: CASSSRRAGLKETQYF. For the CDR3, the DNA is TGTGCCAGCAGCTCCAGACGAGCGGGATTGAAAGAGACCCAGTACTTC.

In this sample, this clonotype turned up many times. V gene TRBV15 combines with J gene TRBJ1-4; D is undetermined. Germline V gives CDR1 LNHNV, CDR2 YYDKDF (reference sequence). CDR3 length equals 13 residues. Trimming left V 8 bases short and J 0 bases short, with 7 bases between. The CDR3 bases are TGTGCCACCTCACCCTCAACTAATGAAAAACTGTTTTTT. Translation gives CATSPSTNEKLFF.

This clonotype was observed many times. This rearrangement joins TRBV6-1 to TRBJ1-1, with 7 positions matching TRBD1. This CDR3 region has 18 residues. The ends lost 5 bases at V and 6 bases at J; junction bases unmatched: 21. Germline CDR1 and CDR2: MNHNS and SASEGT. CDR3 amino acids: CASSPLAAVDRRYSEAFF. CDR3 bases: TGTGCCAGCAGTCCACTGGCTGCCGTGGACAGGCGGTATTCTGAAGCTTTCTTT.

Ten or more counts support this clonotype. The genes are TRBV12-5 and TRBJ2-5; 8 nucleotides agree with TRBD2. The CDR3 consists of 16 residues. Germline lookup yields CDR1 LGHNT and CDR2 FRNRAP. V was pared by 2 bases and J by 0 bases, with 5 bases of the junction left unmatched. The chain's CDR3 is CASGLRRGDDQETQYF. The CDR3 DNA is TGTGCTAGTGGTTTGAGGCGGGGGGACGACCAAGAGACCCAGTACTTC.

This clonotype was recorded at least ten times. This chain uses TRBV12-3 or TRBV12-4 with TRBJ1-5, with TRBD1 matching over 7 bases. The V segment lost 4 bases and the J segment 6 bases; nucleotides outside the gene matches: 6. The CDR3 has 14 residues. The CDR3 spells CASSSGDSRQPQHF. Written as DNA, the CDR3 is TGTGCCAGCAGTTCCGGGGACAGTCGTCAGCCCCAGCATTTT.

The table lists this clonotype with many counts. The chain couples TRBV24-1 to TRBJ2-1, with D perhaps TRBD1 or TRBD2 (5 bases each). The CDR3 consists of 14 residues. Germline V CDR1 and CDR2: KGHDR, SFDVKD. V was clipped by 5 bases and J by 1 base, with 8 bases between them. CDR3 protein: CATSGDQSYNEQFF. In DNA form, the CDR3 reads TGTGCCACCAGTGGGGACCAATCCTACAATGAGCAGTTCTTC.

The V call is TRBV14, the J call TRBJ1-2; D gene uncertain. The CDR3 runs 14 residues. Germline loops: CDR1 SGHDN, CDR2 FVKESK. Trimming cost V 1 base and J 6 bases, with 12 bases left between them. The CDR3: CASSQARVSDGYTF. The CDR3 DNA reads as TGTGCCAGCAGCCAAGCAAGGGTTTCGGATGGCTACACCTTC.

This clonotype was detected many times. The chain links TRBV20-1 to TRBJ2-1; TRBD2 matches 7 bases. V shed 0 bases, J shed 1 base, and the junction held 6 bases outside the gene matches. The CDR3 contains 16 residues. Germline CDR1 DFQATT, CDR2 SNEGSKA (reference sequence). The CDR3 coding sequence is TGCAGTGCTAGAGATTCACTAGCGAATTCCTACAATGAGCAGTTCTTC. It yields the protein CSARDSLANSYNEQFF.

Points on this clonotype: A much larger clone sits a single nucleotide away, making a read error possible. The chain carries TRBV10-3 and TRBJ2-2; D unresolved. V was clipped by 8 bases and J by 1 base, with 5 bases between them. The CDR3 sequence is 12 residues long. Per the germline V gene, CDR1 is ENHRY and CDR2 is SYGVKD. The CDR3 DNA sequence: TGTGCCATCGGGATGAACACCGGGGAGCTGTTTTTT. Protein: CAIGMNTGELFF.

This clonotype has a count of ten or more. This chain links TRBV5-1 with TRBJ1-2, with D maybe TRBD1 (6 bases). V shed 0 bases and J shed 8 bases, with 14 bases lying between them. CDR3 length: 14 residues. Germline V lookup: CDR1 SGHRS, CDR2 YFSETQ. CDR3 nucleotides: TGCGCCAGCAGCTTGGCCTCAGGGGAGGAGGGCTACACCTTC. This translates into CASSLASGEEGYTF.

This clonotype has just one count. The rearrangement joins TRBV7-9 to TRBJ1-4; TRBD1 matches at 7 bases. This CDR3 comprises 14 residues. The ends lost 5 bases at V and 8 bases at J; junction bases unmatched: 8. Germline assignment: CDR1 SEHNR and CDR2 FQNEAQ (reference sequence). The CDR3 nucleotides read TGTGCCAGCAGCCCGGACAGGATTGAGGAAAAACTGTTTTTT. Translating it yields CASSPDRIEEKLFF. Full variable domain (remainder filled in from reference TRBV7-9 and TRBJ1-4): DTGVSQNPRHKITKRGQNVTFRCDPISEHNRLYWYRQTLGQGPEFLTYFQNEAQLEKSRLLSDRFSAERPKGSFSTLEIQRTEQGDSAMYLCASSPDRIEEKLFFGSGTQLSVL.